The 3 T cell receptor beta chains below all came from one sample that was sequenced in a study of blood T cell repertoires in COVID-19. Using immunoSEQ multiplex PCR, the repertoire was profiled, and TCRdb retains in-frame clones only, with some absent. Found here are roughly 170,000 clones, 82% of them singletons; the top ten hold around 18%. Sequencing was done on a sample of PBMCs or T cells enriched from blood (not recorded which). Receptor source: a man between 60 and 75 years old who had recovered from COVID-19.

V is TRBV24-1 and J is TRBJ2-5; 8 nucleotides line up with TRBD2. Germline V gene lookup returns CDR1 KGHDR and CDR2 SFDVKD. The CDR3 is 15 residues long. Losses at the gene ends were 0 bases for V and 4 bases for J; bases not matched to a gene: 3. CDR3 region: CATSDLGAGGETQYF. The CDR3 nucleotides are TGTGCCACCAGTGATTTGGGTGCGGGGGGAGAGACCCAGTACTTC.

The V and J genes are TRBV14 and TRBJ1-4; weak D call: TRBD1 (5 bases). Deletions cut 4 bases from V and 4 bases from J, with 10 bases between. The CDR3 covers 14 residues. Germline assignment: CDR1 SGHDN and CDR2 FVKESK. DNA of the CDR3: TGTGCCAGCAGCCGGACATTGAGTAATGAAAAACTGTTTTTT. Protein product: CASSRTLSNEKLFF.

The rearrangement uses TRBV7-8 and TRBJ1-2, with TRBD1 matching 9 bases. Trimming at V came to 6 bases and at J to 6 bases, leaving 14 bases not matched to a gene. This CDR3 has 16 residues. The V gene's germline CDR1 is SGHVS and CDR2 FQNEAQ. This CDR3 reads CASSQLPQGAVHGYTF. The CDR3 DNA reads as TGTGCCAGCAGTCAGCTACCACAGGGGGCTGTCCATGGCTACACCTTC.